The source of this TCR beta chain is a study of T cells in Graves' hyperthyroidism and ophthalmopathy. The germline V gene has CDR1 KGHDR and CDR2 SFDVKD. The length of the CDR3 is 13 residues. Between the trimmed V and J ends, which lost 6 bases and 2 bases, there was a span of 8 bases. Newly diagnosed patients aged 18 to 65 had hyperthyroidism of under 2 months' duration. The investigators amplified TCR beta CDR3 regions from RNA transcripts. An initial round of RT-PCR targeting the TCR CDR3 relied on the HTBI primer set. In TCRdb, the multiplex PCR reads were re-called with MiXCR into one record per CDR3 protein. The sample lists about 690,000 distinct CDR3 sequences, roughly 17% seen once, with less than 20% in the top ten.

Sequenced input: blood. The TCR originated in a man aged 45-65 years with Graves' hyperthyroidism. J is TRBJ2-3 and V is TRBV24-1; D gene uncertain. DNA for the CDR3: TGTGCCACCAGTCGGTGGACCACAGATACGCAGTATTTT. Translation gives CATSRWTTDTQYF.